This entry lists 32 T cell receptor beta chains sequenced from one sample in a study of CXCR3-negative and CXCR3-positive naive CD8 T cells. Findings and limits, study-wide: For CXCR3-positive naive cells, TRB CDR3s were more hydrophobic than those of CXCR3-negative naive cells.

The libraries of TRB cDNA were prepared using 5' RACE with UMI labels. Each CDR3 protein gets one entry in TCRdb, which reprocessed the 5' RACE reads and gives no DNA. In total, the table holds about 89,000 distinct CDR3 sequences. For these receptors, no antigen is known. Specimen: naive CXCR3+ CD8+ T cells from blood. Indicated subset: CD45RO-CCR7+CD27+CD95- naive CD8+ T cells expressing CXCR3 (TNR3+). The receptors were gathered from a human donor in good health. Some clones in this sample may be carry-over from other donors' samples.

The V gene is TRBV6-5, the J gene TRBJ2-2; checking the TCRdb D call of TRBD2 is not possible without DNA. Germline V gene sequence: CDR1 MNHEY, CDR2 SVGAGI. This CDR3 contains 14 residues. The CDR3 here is CASSYGTSTGELFF.

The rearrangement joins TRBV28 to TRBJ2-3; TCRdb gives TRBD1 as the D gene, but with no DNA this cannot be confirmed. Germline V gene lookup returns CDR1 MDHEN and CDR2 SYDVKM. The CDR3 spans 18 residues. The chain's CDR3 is CASSQPPQRGPSTDTQYF.

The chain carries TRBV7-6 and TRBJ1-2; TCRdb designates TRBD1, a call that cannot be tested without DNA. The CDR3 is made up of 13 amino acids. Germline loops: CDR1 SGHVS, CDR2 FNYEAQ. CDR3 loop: CASSSSGGYGYTF.

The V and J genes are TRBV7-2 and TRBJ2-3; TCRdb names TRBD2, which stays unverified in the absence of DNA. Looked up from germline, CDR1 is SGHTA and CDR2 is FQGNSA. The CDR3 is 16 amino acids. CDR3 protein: CASSPTPSDGTDTQYF.

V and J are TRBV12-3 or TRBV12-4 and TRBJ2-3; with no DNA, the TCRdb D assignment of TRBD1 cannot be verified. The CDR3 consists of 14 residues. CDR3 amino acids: CASSFPYRPDTQYF.

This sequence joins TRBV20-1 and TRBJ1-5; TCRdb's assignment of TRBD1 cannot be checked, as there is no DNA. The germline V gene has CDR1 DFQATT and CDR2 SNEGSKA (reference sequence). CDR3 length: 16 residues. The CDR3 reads CSAGQNPWNSNQPQHF.

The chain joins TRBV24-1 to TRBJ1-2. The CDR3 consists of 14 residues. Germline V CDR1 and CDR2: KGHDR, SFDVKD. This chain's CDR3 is CATSEPAKNYGYTF.

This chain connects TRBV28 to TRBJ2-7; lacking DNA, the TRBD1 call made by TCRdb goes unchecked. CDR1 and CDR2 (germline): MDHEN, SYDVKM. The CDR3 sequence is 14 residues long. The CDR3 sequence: CASSKEGGPYEQYF.

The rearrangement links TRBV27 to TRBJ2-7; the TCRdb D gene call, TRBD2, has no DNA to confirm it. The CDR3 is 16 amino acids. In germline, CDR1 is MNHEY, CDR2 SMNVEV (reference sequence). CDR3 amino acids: CASSLVGPSGSYEQYF.

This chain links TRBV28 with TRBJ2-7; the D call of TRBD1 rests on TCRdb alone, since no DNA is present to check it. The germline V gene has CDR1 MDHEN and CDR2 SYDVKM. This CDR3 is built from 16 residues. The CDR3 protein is CASSDPVTGLSYEQYF.

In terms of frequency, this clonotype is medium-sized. CDR3 residues: CSVPGLVYNEQFF. The chain recombines TRBV29-1 with TRBJ2-1; TCRdb picks TRBD2, but there is no DNA to check that call. This CDR3 region has 13 residues. CDR1 is SQVTM and CDR2 is ANQGSEA in the germline V gene.

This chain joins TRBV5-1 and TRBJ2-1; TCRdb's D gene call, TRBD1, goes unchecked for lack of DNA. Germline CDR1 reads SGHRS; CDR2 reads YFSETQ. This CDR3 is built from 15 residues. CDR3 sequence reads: CASSLTGASYNEQFF.

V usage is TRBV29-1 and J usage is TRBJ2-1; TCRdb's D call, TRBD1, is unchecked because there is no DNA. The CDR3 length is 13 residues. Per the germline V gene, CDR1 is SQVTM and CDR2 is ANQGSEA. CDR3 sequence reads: CSVERTGEYEQFF.

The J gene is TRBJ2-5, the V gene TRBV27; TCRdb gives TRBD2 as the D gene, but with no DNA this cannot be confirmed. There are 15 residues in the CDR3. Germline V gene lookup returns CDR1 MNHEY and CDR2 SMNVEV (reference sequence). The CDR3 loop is CASSLTLASQETQYF.

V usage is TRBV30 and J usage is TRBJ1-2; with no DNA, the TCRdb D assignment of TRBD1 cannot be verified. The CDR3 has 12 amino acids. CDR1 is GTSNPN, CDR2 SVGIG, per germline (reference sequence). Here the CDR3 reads CAWSGAGYGYTF.

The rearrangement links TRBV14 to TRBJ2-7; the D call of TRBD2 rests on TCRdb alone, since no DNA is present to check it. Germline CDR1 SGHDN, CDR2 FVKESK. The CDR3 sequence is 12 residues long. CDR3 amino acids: CASSQEEDEQYF.

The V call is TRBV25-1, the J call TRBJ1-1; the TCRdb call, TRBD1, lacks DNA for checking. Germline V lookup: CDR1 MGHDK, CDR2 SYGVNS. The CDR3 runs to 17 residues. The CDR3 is CASSEYFQGAMNTEAFF.

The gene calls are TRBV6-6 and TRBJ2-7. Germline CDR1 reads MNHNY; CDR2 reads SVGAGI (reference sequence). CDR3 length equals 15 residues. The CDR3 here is CASSSTDGITYEQYF.

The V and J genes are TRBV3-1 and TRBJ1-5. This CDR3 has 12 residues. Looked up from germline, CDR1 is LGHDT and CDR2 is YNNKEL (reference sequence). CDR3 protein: CASSQDGMPQHF.

The CDR3 is CASPAHIGELFF. The rearrangement links TRBV7-9 to TRBJ2-2. From germline, CDR1 is SEHNR and CDR2 FQNEAQ (reference sequence). CDR3 length: 12 amino acids.

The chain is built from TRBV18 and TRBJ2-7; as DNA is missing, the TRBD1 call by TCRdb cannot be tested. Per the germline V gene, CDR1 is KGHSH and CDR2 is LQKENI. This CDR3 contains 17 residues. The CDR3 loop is CASSPEVRGVSNYEQYF.

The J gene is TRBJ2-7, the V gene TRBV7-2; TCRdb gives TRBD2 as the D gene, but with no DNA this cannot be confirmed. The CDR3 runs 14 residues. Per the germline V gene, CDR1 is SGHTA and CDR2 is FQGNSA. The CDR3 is CASSGPGLNYEQYF.

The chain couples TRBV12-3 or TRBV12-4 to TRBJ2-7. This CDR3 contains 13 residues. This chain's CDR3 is CASSFRDSYEQYF.

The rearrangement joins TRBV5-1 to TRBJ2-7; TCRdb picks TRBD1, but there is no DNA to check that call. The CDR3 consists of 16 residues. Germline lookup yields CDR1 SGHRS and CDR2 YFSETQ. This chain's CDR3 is CASSPAQGQHAYEQYF.

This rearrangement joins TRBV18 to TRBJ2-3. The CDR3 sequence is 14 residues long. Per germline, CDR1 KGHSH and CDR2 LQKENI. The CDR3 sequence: CGSSPKESTDTQYF.

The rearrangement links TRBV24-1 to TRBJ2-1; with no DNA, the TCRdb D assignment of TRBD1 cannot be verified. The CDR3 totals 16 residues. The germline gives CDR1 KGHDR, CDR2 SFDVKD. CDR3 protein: CATSDLEQGAWNEQFF.

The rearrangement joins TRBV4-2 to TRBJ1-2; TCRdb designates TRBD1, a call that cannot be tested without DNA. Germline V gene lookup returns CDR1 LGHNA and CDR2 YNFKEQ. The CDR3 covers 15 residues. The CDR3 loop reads CASSQEYQGFYGYTF.

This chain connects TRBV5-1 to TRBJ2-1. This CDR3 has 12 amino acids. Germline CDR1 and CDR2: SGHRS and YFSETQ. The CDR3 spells CASSLFGNEQFF.

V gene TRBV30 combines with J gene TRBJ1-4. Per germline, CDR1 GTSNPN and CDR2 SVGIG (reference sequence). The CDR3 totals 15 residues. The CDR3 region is CAWSVQGLDHEKLFF.

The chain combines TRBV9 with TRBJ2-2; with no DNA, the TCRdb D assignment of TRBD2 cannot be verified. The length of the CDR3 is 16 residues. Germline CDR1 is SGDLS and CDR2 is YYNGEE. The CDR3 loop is CANRGPKIRNTGELFF.

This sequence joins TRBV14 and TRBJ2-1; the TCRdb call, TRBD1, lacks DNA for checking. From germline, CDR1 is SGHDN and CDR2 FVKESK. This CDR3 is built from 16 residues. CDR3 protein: CASSPRTGQGVDEQFF.

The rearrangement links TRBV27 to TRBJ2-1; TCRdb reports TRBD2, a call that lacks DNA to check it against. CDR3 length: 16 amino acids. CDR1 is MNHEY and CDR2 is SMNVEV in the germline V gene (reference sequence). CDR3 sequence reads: CASSVSAGGSYNEQFF.